One and the same sample provided the 21 T cell receptor beta chains below, sequenced in a study of T cells after yellow fever vaccination. MiXCR, run by TCRdb on the 5' RACE reads, gives a single entry per CDR3 protein. Among 200,000 to 300,000 distinct CDR3 sequences listed, 13% were seen once. Here the sequenced sample was CD4+ T cells sorted from PBMCs, taken 45 days after the yellow fever booster vaccination. The receptors originated from a man under 40 who received the YFV17D yellow fever vaccine.

The CDR3 spells CSAHTGGGSPLHF. The CDR3 DNA reads as TGCAGTGCTCACACAGGGGGCGGCTCACCCCTCCACTTT. The chain couples TRBV20-1 to TRBJ1-6; TRBD1 matches 9 bases. With 5 bases clipped from V and 10 bases from J, the junction kept 6 bases outside the gene matches. Germline V gene lookup returns CDR1 DFQATT and CDR2 SNEGSKA (reference sequence). This CDR3 comprises 13 residues.

The chain links TRBV20-1 to TRBJ2-7; D is unresolved. Looked up from germline, CDR1 is DFQATT and CDR2 is SNEGSKA (reference sequence). The V end was cut by 5 bases, the J end by 4 bases, with 15 bases between. There are 13 residues in the CDR3. CDR3 in amino acids: CSAPDAVGYEQYF. CDR3 DNA sequence: TGCAGTGCTCCTGACGCAGTGGGTTACGAGCAGTACTTC.

This chain joins TRBV12-3 or TRBV12-4 and TRBJ2-5; 10 nucleotides match TRBD2. Losses at the gene ends were 2 bases for V and 5 bases for J; bases not matched to a gene: 2. The CDR3 has 14 amino acids. The DNA of the CDR3 is TGTGCCAGCAGTTTAACTAGCGGGAAGGAGACCCAGTACTTC. The encoded protein is CASSLTSGKETQYF.

This chain joins TRBV5-6 and TRBJ1-1; no definite D call. Trimming removed 2 bases at V and 4 bases at J, with 15 bases between. The CDR3 extends over 15 amino acids. The V gene's germline CDR1 is SGHDT and CDR2 YYEEEE. The CDR3 region has the DNA TGTGCCAGCAGCTTAGGTGACCCTCTTTTCACTGAAGCTTTCTTT. Amino acid sequence: CASSLGDPLFTEAFF. The whole variable domain, remainder taken from reference TRBV5-6 and TRBJ1-1, is DAGVTQSPTHLIKTRGQQVTLRCSPKSGHDTVSWYQQALGQGPQFIFQYYEEEERQRGNFPDRFSGHQFPNYSSELNVNALLLGDSALYLCASSLGDPLFTEAFFGQGTRLTVV.

The V and J genes are TRBV7-2 and TRBJ1-2; 7 bases are a match to TRBD1. The CDR3 spans 14 residues. Germline-derived CDR1 and CDR2 are SGHTA and FQGNSA. Trimming at V came to 5 bases and at J to 1 base, leaving 4 bases not matched to a gene. The CDR3 sequence: CASSLGTDNYGYTF. The CDR3 nucleotides read TGTGCCAGCAGCCTCGGGACAGATAACTATGGCTACACCTTC.

This rearrangement joins TRBV11-2 to TRBJ2-7; 8 bases line up with TRBD2. J lost 4 bases, V lost 5 bases, and 19 bases had no gene match. The CDR3 has 18 residues. The germline V gene has CDR1 SGHAT and CDR2 FQNNGV. CDR3 in amino acids: CASSLGGALLSGGYEQYF. The CDR3 bases are TGTGCCAGCAGCCTCGGGGGGGCATTACTTTCTGGGGGATACGAGCAGTACTTC.

For the CDR3, the DNA is TGTGCCAGCAGCCCCGGACAACTCACCGGGGAGCTGTTTTTT. Translating gives CASSPGQLTGELFF. The chain is built from TRBV9 and TRBJ2-2; a weak D match, TRBD1 (5 bases). Germline V gene sequence: CDR1 SGDLS, CDR2 YYNGEE. V lost 4 bases and J 4 bases, leaving 11 bases between the germline ends. This CDR3 has 14 residues.

J is TRBJ2-3 and V is TRBV12-3 or TRBV12-4; 11 nucleotides match TRBD2. The ends lost 5 bases at V and 4 bases at J; junction bases unmatched: 11. The CDR3 is 17 residues long. CDR3 DNA sequence: TGTGCCAGCAGTCCTACCAATGTAGCGGGAGGGCCAGATACGCAGTATTTT. It is translated as CASSPTNVAGGPDTQYF.

The V and J genes are TRBV12-3 or TRBV12-4 and TRBJ2-7; tentatively, D is TRBD1 (5 bases). The V end was cut by 5 bases, the J end by 8 bases, with 10 bases between. The length of the CDR3 is 11 residues. The CDR3 nucleotides are TGTGCCAGCAGTCCTAAGGGGAAGCAGTACTTC. Translation: CASSPKGKQYF.

The gene calls are TRBV7-7 and TRBJ2-7, with 10 bases fitting TRBD2. The CDR3 is 15 residues long. Germline V gene sequence: CDR1 SSHAT, CDR2 FNYEAQ (reference sequence). V shed 6 bases and J 0 bases; nucleotides not matched to a gene: 5. The CDR3 nucleotides read TGTGCCAGCAGTCCGGGACTAGCGAGCTCCTACGAGCAGTACTTC. This codes for CASSPGLASSYEQYF.

The CDR3 reads CASSPSQGELFF. In DNA form, the CDR3 reads TGTGCCAGCTCACCCTCCCAGGGGGAGCTGTTTTTT. The chain combines TRBV18 with TRBJ2-2; no clear D gene. V was shortened by 3 bases and J by 8 bases, with 7 bases between the two germline ends. CDR1 and CDR2 from the germline V gene are KGHSH and LQKENI. CDR3 size: 12 residues.

This clonotype came up a few times. V gene TRBV3-1 combines with J gene TRBJ2-7; no clear D gene. Germline V gene data show CDR1 as LGHDT and CDR2 as YNNKEL (reference sequence). V lost 0 bases and J 4 bases, leaving 10 bases between the germline ends. The CDR3 runs 14 residues. CDR3 residues: CASSQELDPYEQYF. CDR3 in DNA: TGTGCCAGCAGCCAAGAACTCGACCCTTACGAGCAGTACTTC.

CDR3: CASSLHRGRPEAFF. The CDR3 DNA reads TGTGCCAGCAGCCTACACAGGGGGAGACCTGAAGCTTTCTTT. The rearrangement links TRBV7-2 to TRBJ1-1; 8 positions match TRBD1. This CDR3 spans 14 amino acids. Germline V gene sequence: CDR1 SGHTA, CDR2 FQGNSA. Trimming removed 5 bases from V and 6 bases from J; junction bases left unmatched: 8.

Ten or more counts support this clonotype. The chain has TRBV20-1 and TRBJ2-7; D call uncertain. The CDR3 consists of 13 residues. Germline loops: CDR1 DFQATT, CDR2 SNEGSKA (reference sequence). Trimming took 4 bases from V and 0 from J, leaving 10 bases between them. CDR3 loop: CSAKGRISYEQYF. The DNA of the CDR3 is TGCAGTGCTAAAGGCAGAATCTCCTACGAGCAGTACTTC.

This sequence joins TRBV7-2 and TRBJ2-7; TRBD2 aligns across 8 bases. With V trimmed by 2 bases and J by 4 bases, 4 bases remained unmatched. The CDR3 contains 14 residues. The germline V gene has CDR1 SGHTA and CDR2 FQGNSA. The DNA of the CDR3 is TGTGCCAGCAGCTTAAAAGCGGGAGCGTACGAGCAGTACTTC. Its protein product is CASSLKAGAYEQYF.

Comments on this clonotype: One end of the junction does not line up with germline, which may come from a read error. The chain joins TRBV7-8 to TRBJ2-2; no clear D gene. Per the germline V gene, CDR1 is SGHVS and CDR2 is FQNEAQ. The CDR3 consists of 13 residues. The CDR3, as DNA: TGTGGCAGCAGCTTATACAGCACCGGGGAGCTGTTTTTT. This sequence encodes CGSSLYSTGELFF.

This sequence joins TRBV7-2 and TRBJ2-1, with D maybe TRBD2 (7 bases). The CDR3 extends over 14 amino acids. Germline V gene data show CDR1 as SGHTA and CDR2 as FQGNSA. Trimming removed 1 base at V and 7 bases at J, with 11 bases between. CDR3 region: CASSLVGGGNEQFF. The CDR3 DNA reads TGTGCCAGCAGCTTAGTGGGAGGGGGAAATGAGCAGTTCTTC.

This clonotype has only a few counts. The chain employs TRBV7-8 and TRBJ1-1; D gene unclear. The CDR3 length is 14 residues. CDR1 is SGHVS, CDR2 FQNEAQ, per germline. Trimming removed 3 bases from V and 8 bases from J, with 16 bases in between. The CDR3 DNA reads TGTGCCAGCAGCTTTAAGATAGGGAGATCAGAAGCTTTCTTT. This sequence encodes CASSFKIGRSEAFF.

The rearrangement links TRBV7-8 to TRBJ2-1; 10 nucleotides agree with TRBD1. The CDR3 loop spans 16 amino acids. CDR1 is SGHVS, CDR2 FQNEAQ, per germline. After removal of 1 base from V and 9 bases from J, the junction contained 9 bases not matched to a gene. CDR3 amino acids: CASSLGIRDRGGEQFF. DNA of the CDR3: TGTGCCAGCAGCTTAGGCATCCGGGACAGGGGTGGTGAGCAGTTCTTC.

V gene TRBV5-4 combines with J gene TRBJ2-5; TRBD1 matches 12 bases. The ends lost 3 bases at V and 5 bases at J; junction bases unmatched: 5. The length of the CDR3 is 15 residues. Germline CDR1 reads SGHNT; CDR2 reads YYREEE (reference sequence). The CDR3 DNA sequence: TGTGCCAGCAGCTCGGGACAGGGGGCTGTCGAGACCCAGTACTTC. Translating gives CASSSGQGAVETQYF. The full variable domain, its missing parts supplied by reference TRBV5-4 and TRBJ2-5, is ETGVTQSPTHLIKTRGQQVTLRCSSQSGHNTVSWYQQALGQGPQFIFQYYREEENGRGNFPPRFSGLQFPNYSSELNVNALELDDSALYLCASSSGQGAVETQYFGPGTRLLVL.

The rearrangement joins TRBV29-1 to TRBJ2-3, with 9 bases identical to TRBD1. Germline-derived CDR1 and CDR2 are SQVTM and ANQGSEA. V was pared by 2 bases and J by 2 bases, with 5 bases of the junction left unmatched. The CDR3 runs to 15 residues. The CDR3 DNA sequence: TGCAGCGTTGAAAAGGGACAGGGACCCACAGATACGCAGTATTTT. Its translation is CSVEKGQGPTDTQYF.